In its sample, the clone carrying this T cell receptor (beta chain) was seen a few times. The sample comes from a study of T cells after yellow fever vaccination. Study overall: Preparation of fractions with low cell numbers was performed using SMART-Seq v4 Ultra Low Input.

This CDR3 comprises 15 residues. Germline CDR1 and CDR2: MGHRA and YSYEKL. The ends lost 3 bases at V and 4 bases at J; junction bases unmatched: 8. Study conclusions and caveats: The CD4 compartment and the CD8 compartment contained a small share of clonotypes in common. The booster saw the reappearance of most primary-vaccination clones (approximately 97% CD4, about 85% CD8).

TCRdb called the 5' RACE reads again in MiXCR, with one record for every CDR3 protein. The table includes 80,000 to 100,000 distinct CDR3 sequences, 8.9% detected once. The chain is built from TRBV4-1 and TRBJ1-1, with 7 positions matching TRBD1. The receptor was isolated from a man younger than 30 who received the YFV17D yellow fever vaccine. Source: CD8+ T cells not binding an NS4B(214-222) dextramer, sorted from PBMCs, taken less than 16 days after the first yellow fever vaccination. In DNA, the CDR3 is TGCGCCAGCAGCCATCAGGGGGGTTCCAGCACTGAAGCTTTCTTT. Encoded protein: CASSHQGGSSTEAFF.